The clone carrying this T cell receptor (beta chain) was picked up a small number of times. Some clones are missing from TCRdb's copy, which holds only in-frame ones; the method was immunoSEQ multiplex PCR. The sample lists 78,000 or so clones, roughly 90% occurring once. The record originates from a study of blood T cell repertoires in COVID-19. Trimming pared 1 base from V and 3 bases from J, leaving 21 bases between. Germline V gives CDR1 SEHNR, CDR2 FQNEAQ (reference sequence). The CDR3 is 18 amino acids. This TCR derives from a woman aged 50 to 60 with acute or convalescent COVID-19. This chain uses TRBV7-9 with TRBJ1-1; possibly TRBD1 for D (6 bases). Sequencing was performed on peripheral blood. The chain's CDR3 is CASSLGLAWRGQDTEAFF. The CDR3 bases are TGTGCCAGCAGCTTAGGCTTAGCTTGGCGGGGGCAGGACACTGAAGCTTTCTTT.